The 10 T cell receptor beta chains listed next were all sequenced from one sample in a study of human T cells and chemical hapten exposure. TCRdb analysed the RACE reads with MiXCR anew, one entry per CDR3 protein. The profile covers some 330,000 distinct CDR3 sequences, with about 5% appearing a single time and around 8.8% taken by the ten largest. Time point meaning: pre-sensitization, week 0. This sample's treatment: therapeutic diphenylcyclopropenone sensitization with weekly scalp DPC. Sample: whole blood, taken in connection with sensitization to the hapten diphenylcyclopropenone (DPC). The receptors originated from a woman aged 18-29 years with alopecia areata. Some clones in this sample may be carry-over from other donors' samples.

A few counts support this clonotype. V and J are TRBV18 and TRBJ2-7; a possible D gene is TRBD1 (5 bases). The CDR3 has 15 amino acids. V lost 4 bases to trimming and J lost 4 bases, with 17 bases between them. CDR1 KGHSH and CDR2 LQKENI come from the germline V gene. The chain's CDR3 is CASSLRDGERYEQYF. DNA for the CDR3: TGTGCCAGCTCACTCAGGGATGGCGAACGATACGAGCAGTACTTC.

This clonotype was counted ten times or more. The chain couples TRBV5-1 to TRBJ1-1; no clear D gene. V was pared by 0 bases and J by 0 bases, with 6 bases between. Germline V gene lookup returns CDR1 SGHRS and CDR2 YFSETQ. The CDR3 length is 14 residues. CDR3 sequence reads: CASSLGRLNTEAFF. The CDR3 DNA reads as TGCGCCAGCAGCTTGGGTCGCCTGAACACTGAAGCTTTCTTT.

This clonotype was recorded at least ten times. The chain links TRBV7-9 to TRBJ1-5, with D perhaps matching TRBD1 (6 bases). This CDR3 has 15 residues. CDR1 is SEHNR and CDR2 is FQNEAQ in the germline V gene (reference sequence). V was cut by 5 bases and J by 4 bases, with 15 bases left in between. Here the CDR3 reads CASSPPGGQNQPQHF. The CDR3 region has the DNA TGTGCCAGCAGCCCCCCGGGGGGACAAAATCAGCCCCAGCATTTT.

This clonotype came up many times. The chain recombines TRBV2 with TRBJ2-3; 14 bases agree with TRBD2. The J segment lost 0 bases and the V segment lost 5 bases, leaving 19 bases of the junction unmatched. The CDR3 is 22 residues long. Germline V gene sequence: CDR1 SNHLY, CDR2 FYNNEI. CDR3 bases: TGTGCCAGCAGTCCCGGGACTAGCGGGGGAACGTTCCCTGCCGCTAGCACAGATACGCAGTATTTT. It specifies CASSPGTSGGTFPAASTDTQYF.

This clonotype was seen ten or more times. The gene calls are TRBV29-1 and TRBJ1-4; 7 bases line up with TRBD1. V was pared by 4 bases and J by 7 bases, with 18 bases of the junction left unmatched. This CDR3 region has 17 residues. Germline loops: CDR1 SQVTM, CDR2 ANQGSEA. The CDR3 protein is CSVGGEGGAVHAEKLFF. The CDR3 coding sequence is TGCAGCGTTGGAGGTGAAGGGGGCGCGGTTCACGCTGAAAAACTGTTTTTT. The variable domain in full, completed from reference TRBV29-1 and TRBJ1-4, reads SAVISQKPSRDICQRGTSLTIQCQVDSQVTMMFWYRQQPGQSLTLIATANQGSEATYESGFVIDKFPISRPNLTFSTLTVSNMSPEDSSIYLCSVGGEGGAVHAEKLFFGSGTQLSVL.

This clonotype showed up many times. This rearrangement joins TRBV6-2 or TRBV6-3 to TRBJ2-1; D is possibly TRBD1 (6 bases). Germline V gene data show CDR1 as MNHEY and CDR2 as SVGEGT. CDR3 length: 14 residues. V was trimmed by 7 bases and J by 2 bases, leaving 12 bases between them. CDR3 loop: CASTTRGTYNEQFF. The CDR3, as DNA: TGTGCCAGCACCACGAGGGGGACCTACAATGAGCAGTTCTTC.

The genes are TRBV11-3 and TRBJ1-1; D remains ambiguous. Germline values: CDR1 SGHNT, CDR2 YENEEA. Trimming stripped 1 base from V and 3 bases from J, with 6 bases between. This CDR3 has 13 amino acids. In DNA, the CDR3 is TGTGCCAGCAGCTTAGTGGCAGACACTGAAGCTTTCTTT. It encodes CASSLVADTEAFF.

This clonotype was observed at least ten times. The chain carries TRBV5-1 and TRBJ2-7; weak D call: TRBD1 (5 bases). Germline loops: CDR1 SGHRS, CDR2 YFSETQ. The CDR3 has 13 residues. The germline V and J ends were trimmed by 1 base and 4 bases, with 9 bases remaining between them. The CDR3 region is CASSLNRPYEQYF. In DNA, the CDR3 is TGCGCCAGCAGCTTGAACAGGCCTTACGAGCAGTACTTC. Full variable domain (rest looked up from reference TRBV5-1 and TRBJ2-7): KAGVTQTPRYLIKTRGQQVTLSCSPISGHRSVSWYQQTPGQGLQFLFEYFSETQRNKGNFPGRFSGRQFSNSRSEMNVSTLELGDSALYLCASSLNRPYEQYFGPGTRLTVT.

Many counts were recorded for this clonotype. V is TRBV28 and J is TRBJ2-7, with D tentatively TRBD1 (6 bases). Germline V gene sequence: CDR1 MDHEN, CDR2 SYDVKM. Trimming removed 1 base at V and 2 bases at J, with 9 bases between. The CDR3 sequence is 14 residues long. The CDR3 coding sequence is TGTGCCAGCAGTTTATTCCCAGGGGCCTACGAGCAGTACTTC. It codes for CASSLFPGAYEQYF.

This clonotype has a count of ten or more. The chain carries TRBV6-2 or TRBV6-3 and TRBJ1-1; no clear D gene. V lost 5 bases and J 5 bases, leaving 15 bases between the germline ends. This CDR3 spans 14 amino acids. Germline lookup yields CDR1 MNHEY and CDR2 SVGEGT. CDR3 in DNA: TGTGCCAGCAGTACCATGATCTTTAGTACTGAAGCTTTCTTT. It translates to CASSTMIFSTEAFF.